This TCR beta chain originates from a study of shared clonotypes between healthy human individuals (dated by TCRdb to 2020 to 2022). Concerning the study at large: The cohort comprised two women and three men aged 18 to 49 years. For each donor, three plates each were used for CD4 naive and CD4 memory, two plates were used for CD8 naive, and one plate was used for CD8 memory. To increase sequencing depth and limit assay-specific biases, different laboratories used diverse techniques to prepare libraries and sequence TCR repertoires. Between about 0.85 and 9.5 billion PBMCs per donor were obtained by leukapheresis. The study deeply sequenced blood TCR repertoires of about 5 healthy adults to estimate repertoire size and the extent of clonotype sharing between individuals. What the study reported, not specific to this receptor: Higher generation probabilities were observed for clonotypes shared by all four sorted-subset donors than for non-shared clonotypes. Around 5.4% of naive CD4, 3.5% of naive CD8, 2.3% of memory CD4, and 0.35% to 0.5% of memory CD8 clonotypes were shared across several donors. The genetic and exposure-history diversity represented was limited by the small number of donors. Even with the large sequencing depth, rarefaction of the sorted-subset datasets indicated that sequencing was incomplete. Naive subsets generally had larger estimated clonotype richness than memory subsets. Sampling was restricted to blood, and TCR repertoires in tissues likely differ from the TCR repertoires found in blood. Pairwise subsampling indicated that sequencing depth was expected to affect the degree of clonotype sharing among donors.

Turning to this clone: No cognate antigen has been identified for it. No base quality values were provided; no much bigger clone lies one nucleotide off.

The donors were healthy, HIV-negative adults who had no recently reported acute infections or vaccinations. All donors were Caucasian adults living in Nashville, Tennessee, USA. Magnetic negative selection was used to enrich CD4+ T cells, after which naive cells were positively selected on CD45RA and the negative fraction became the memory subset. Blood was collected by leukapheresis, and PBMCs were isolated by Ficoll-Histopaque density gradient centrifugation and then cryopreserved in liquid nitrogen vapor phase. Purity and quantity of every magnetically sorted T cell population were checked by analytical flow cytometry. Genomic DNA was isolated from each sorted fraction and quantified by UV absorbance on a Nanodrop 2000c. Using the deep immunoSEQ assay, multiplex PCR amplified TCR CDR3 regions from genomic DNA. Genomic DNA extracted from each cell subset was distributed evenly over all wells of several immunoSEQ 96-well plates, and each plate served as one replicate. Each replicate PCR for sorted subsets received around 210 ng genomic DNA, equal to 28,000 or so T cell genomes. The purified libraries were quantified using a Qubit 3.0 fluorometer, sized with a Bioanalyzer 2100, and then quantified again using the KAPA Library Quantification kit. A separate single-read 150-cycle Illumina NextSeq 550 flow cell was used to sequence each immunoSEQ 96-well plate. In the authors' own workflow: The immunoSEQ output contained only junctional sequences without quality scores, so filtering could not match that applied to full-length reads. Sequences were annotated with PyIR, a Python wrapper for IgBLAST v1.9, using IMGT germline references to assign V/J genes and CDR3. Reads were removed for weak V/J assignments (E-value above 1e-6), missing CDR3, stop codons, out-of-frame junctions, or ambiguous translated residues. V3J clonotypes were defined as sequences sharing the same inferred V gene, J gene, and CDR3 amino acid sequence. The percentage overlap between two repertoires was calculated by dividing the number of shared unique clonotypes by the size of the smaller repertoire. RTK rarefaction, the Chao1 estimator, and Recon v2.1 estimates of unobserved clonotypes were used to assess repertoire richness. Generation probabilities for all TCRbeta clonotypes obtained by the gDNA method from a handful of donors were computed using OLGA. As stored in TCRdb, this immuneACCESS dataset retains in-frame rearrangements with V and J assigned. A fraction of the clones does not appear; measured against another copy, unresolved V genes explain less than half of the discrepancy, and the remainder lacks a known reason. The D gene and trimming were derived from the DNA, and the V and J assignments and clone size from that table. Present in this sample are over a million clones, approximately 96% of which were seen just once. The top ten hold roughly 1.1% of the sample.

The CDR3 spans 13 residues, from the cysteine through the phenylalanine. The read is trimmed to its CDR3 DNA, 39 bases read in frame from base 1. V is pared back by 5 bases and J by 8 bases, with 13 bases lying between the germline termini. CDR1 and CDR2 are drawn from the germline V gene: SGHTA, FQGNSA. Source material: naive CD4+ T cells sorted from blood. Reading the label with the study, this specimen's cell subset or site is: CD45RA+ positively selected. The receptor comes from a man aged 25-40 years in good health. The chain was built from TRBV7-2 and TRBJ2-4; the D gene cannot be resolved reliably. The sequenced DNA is TGTGCCAGCAGCGAAAGACCAGAGTACATTCAGTACTTC. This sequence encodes CASSERPEYIQYF. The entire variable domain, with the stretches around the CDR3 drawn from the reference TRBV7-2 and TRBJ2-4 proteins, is GAGVSQSPSNKVTEKGKDVELRCDPISGHTALYWYRQSLGQGLEFLIYFQGNSAPDKSGLPSDRFSAERTGGSVSTLTIQRTQQEDSAVYLCASSERPEYIQYFGAGTRLSVL.